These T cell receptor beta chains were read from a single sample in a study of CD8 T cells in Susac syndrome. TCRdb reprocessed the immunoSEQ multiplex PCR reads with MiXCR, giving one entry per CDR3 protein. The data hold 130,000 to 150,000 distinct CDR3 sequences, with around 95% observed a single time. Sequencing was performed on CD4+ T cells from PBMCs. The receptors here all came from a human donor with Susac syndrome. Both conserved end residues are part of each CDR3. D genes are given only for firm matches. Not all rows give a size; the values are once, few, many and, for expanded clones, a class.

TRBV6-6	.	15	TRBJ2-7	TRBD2	TGTGCCAGCAGTCTAATCAGAAGAGCGGGGGGCGAGCAGTACTTC	CASSLIRRAGGEQYF
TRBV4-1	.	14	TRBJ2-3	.	TGCGCCAGCAGCGGTAGCGGAAGCACAGATACGCAGTATTTT	CASSGSGSTDTQYF
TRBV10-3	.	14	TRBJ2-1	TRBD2	TGTGCCACCAAACTAGCGGGCGCCTACAATGAGCAGTTCTTC	CATKLAGAYNEQFF
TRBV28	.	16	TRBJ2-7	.	TGTGCCAGCACCCCCGTCCGGGGACTTCTGACCTACGAGCAGTACTTC	CASTPVRGLLTYEQYF
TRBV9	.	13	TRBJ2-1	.	TGTGCCAGCAGCGTAGAGGCGGGGAATGAGCAGTTCTTC	CASSVEAGNEQFF
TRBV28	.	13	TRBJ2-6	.	TGTGCCAGCAGGCAATCTGGGGCCAACGTCCTGACTTTC	CASRQSGANVLTF
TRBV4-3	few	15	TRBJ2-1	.	TGCGCCAGCAGCCAAGGACTAGGCTCCTACAATGAGCAGTTCTTC	CASSQGLGSYNEQFF
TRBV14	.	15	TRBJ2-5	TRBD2	TGTGCCAGCAGCCGGACTAGCGGGAGGTACGAGACCCAGTACTTC	CASSRTSGRYETQYF
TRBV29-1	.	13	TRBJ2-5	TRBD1	TGCAGCGTTGATATAGACAGGGGAAAGACCCAGTACTTC	CSVDIDRGKTQYF
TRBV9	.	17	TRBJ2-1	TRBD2	TGTGCCAGCAGCGTAGGCGGTTGGGTAGCGGGGCAGAATGAGCAGTTCTTC	CASSVGGWVAGQNEQFF
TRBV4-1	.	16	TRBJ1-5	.	TGCGCCAGCAGCCAAGAGCCGGGGAGGGTCGGCCAGCCCCAGCATTTT	CASSQEPGRVGQPQHF
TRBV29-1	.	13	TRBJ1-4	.	TGCAGCGTTGTTGGTGCAGGAACGAAAAAACTGTTTTTT	CSVVGAGTKKLFF
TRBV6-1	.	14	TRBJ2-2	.	TGTGCCAGCAAGATGGGACGGAACACCGGGGAGCTGTTTTTT	CASKMGRNTGELFF
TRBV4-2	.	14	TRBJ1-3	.	TGTGCCAGCAGCTCGGGAGCGAGTCGAAACACCATATATTTT	CASSSGASRNTIYF
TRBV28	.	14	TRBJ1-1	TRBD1	TGTGCCAGCAGGCCGGGACAGGGGTTCACTGAAGCTTTCTTT	CASRPGQGFTEAFF
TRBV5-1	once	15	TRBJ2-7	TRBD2	TGCGCCAGCAGCTTGGAGGCGGGAGACACCTACGAGCAGTACTTC	CASSLEAGDTYEQYF
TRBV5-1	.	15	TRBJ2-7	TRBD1	TGCGCCAGCAGCTATACGACAGGGGCCACCTACGAGCAGTACTTC	CASSYTTGATYEQYF
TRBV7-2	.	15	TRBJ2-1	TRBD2	TGTGCCAGCAGCCGAACTAGCGCCTCATACAATGAGCAGTTCTTC	CASSRTSASYNEQFF
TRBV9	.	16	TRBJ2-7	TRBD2	TGTGCCAGCAGCGTAGGGGCTAGCGGGGGCCCTGTCGAGCAGTACTTC	CASSVGASGGPVEQYF
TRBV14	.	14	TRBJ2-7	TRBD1	TGTGCCAGCAGCCCAATTACAGGGGCCCACGAGCAGTACTTC	CASSPITGAHEQYF
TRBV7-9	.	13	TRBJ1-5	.	TGTGCCAGCAGCCCCGAGGGCAATCAGCCCCAGCATTTT	CASSPEGNQPQHF
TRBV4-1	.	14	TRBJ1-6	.	TGCGCCAGCAGCCAAGTGAACGAGAATTCACCCCTCCACTTT	CASSQVNENSPLHF
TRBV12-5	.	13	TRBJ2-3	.	TGTGCTAGTGGTTTGGGACCGGGAGATACGCAGTATTTT	CASGLGPGDTQYF
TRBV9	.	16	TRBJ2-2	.	TGTGCCAGCAGCTCCCCTGGGGGGGCGCCCACCGGGGAGCTGTTTTTT	CASSSPGGAPTGELFF
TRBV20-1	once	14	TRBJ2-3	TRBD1	TGCAGTGCTAGGAGACAGGGTACCACAGATACGCAGTATTTT	CSARRQGTTDTQYF
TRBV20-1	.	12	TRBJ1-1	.	TGCAGTGCTCTTAAGGTGGGGACTGAAGCTTTCTTT	CSALKVGTEAFF
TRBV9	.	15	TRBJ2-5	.	TGTGCCAGCAGCGCCCGCCCGGACGGCCTGGAGACCCAGTACTTC	CASSARPDGLETQYF
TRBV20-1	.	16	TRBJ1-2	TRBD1	TGCAGTGCTAGAGATTACGGGACAGGGGCTAACTATGGCTACACCTTC	CSARDYGTGANYGYTF
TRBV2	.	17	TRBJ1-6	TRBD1	TGTGCCAGCAGTGGTGGACAGGTCGGTCGGAAAAATTCACCCCTCCACTTT	CASSGGQVGRKNSPLHF
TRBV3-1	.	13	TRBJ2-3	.	TGTGCCAGCAGCCCGACCTCTAGGGATACGCAGTATTTT	CASSPTSRDTQYF
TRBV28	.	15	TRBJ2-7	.	TGTGCCAGCAGCTCCGGGGGACAGAGCTTCCACGAGCAGTACTTC	CASSSGGQSFHEQYF
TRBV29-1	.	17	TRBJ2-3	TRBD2	TGCAGCGTTGAAGATACGCCTAGCGGGATCAGCACAGATACGCAGTATTTT	CSVEDTPSGISTDTQYF
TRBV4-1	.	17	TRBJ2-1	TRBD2	TGCGCCAGCAGCCAAGGGGAGACTAGCGGGAGTAACAATGAGCAGTTCTTC	CASSQGETSGSNNEQFF
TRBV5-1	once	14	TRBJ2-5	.	TGCGCCAGCAGAGTGGAGCTACAACAAGAGACCCAGTACTTC	CASRVELQQETQYF
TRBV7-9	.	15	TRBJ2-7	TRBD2	TGTGCCAGCAGCCCCCTAGCGGGAGCCGCCTACGAGCAGTACTTC	CASSPLAGAAYEQYF
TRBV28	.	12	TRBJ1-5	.	TGTGCCAGCAGTTTAAGGGATCAGCCCCAGCATTTT	CASSLRDQPQHF
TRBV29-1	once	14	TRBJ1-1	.	TGCAGCGTTGCCCCCGGTGGAGGGAACACTGAAGCTTTCTTT	CSVAPGGGNTEAFF
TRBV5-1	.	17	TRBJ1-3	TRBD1	TGCGCCAGCAGCCTCTTCGGGACAGGGGGCGAAGGAAACACCATATATTTT	CASSLFGTGGEGNTIYF
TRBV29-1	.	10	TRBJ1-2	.	TGCAGCGTCCGGGACTATGGCTACACCTTC	CSVRDYGYTF
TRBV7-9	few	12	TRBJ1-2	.	TGTGCCAGCAGCTTAGAGAGCTATGGCTACACCTTC	CASSLESYGYTF
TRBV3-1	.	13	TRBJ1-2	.	TGTGCCAGCAGCCAGGGGCGCAGTAACGGCTACACCTTC	CASSQGRSNGYTF